This TCR beta chain was recorded in a study of beta chain features in type 1 diabetes. Study-level points and caveats: Type 1 diabetes patients showed a moderate but significant shortening of TCRB CDR3s in all four CD4+ subsets. Any HLA effect on TCRB rearrangement was left unresolved by small sub-analyses.

Based on CD45RO/CCR7/CD25/CD127/CD95/CD27, CD4+ regulatory, stem cell-like memory, naive and central memory cells were sorted. This CDR3 spans 13 amino acids. The V gene lost 0 bases and the J gene lost 6 bases, with 9 bases spanning the gap. Germline loops: CDR1 MNHNY, CDR2 SVGAGI (reference sequence). As for this clone: Its target is unknown.

Every bit of the isolated RNA underwent reverse transcription, so sequencing read expressed TCRB transcripts. Profiling relied on immunoSEQ multiplex PCR, and the TCRdb table lists in-frame clones only, not all of them. The sample has 640,000 or so clones, around 15% seen once. The rearrangement joins TRBV6-6 to TRBJ2-7; D gene unclear. The sequenced material came from naive CD4+ T cells from blood. This receptor was obtained from a man between 18 and 29 years old with type 1 diabetes. CDR3 residues: CASSYSSRAEQYF. The CDR3 DNA is TGTGCCAGCAGTTACTCCAGTAGAGCCGAGCAGTACTTC.